The 14 T cell receptor beta chains reported below all come from one sample, sequenced in a study of regulatory T cells in long-lasting Graves disease. Combining iRepertoire HTBI primers with Arm-PCR of CDR3 regions, the authors built TCR beta libraries. TCRdb re-called the multiplex PCR reads through MiXCR, storing one row per CDR3 protein. The table records roughly 440,000 distinct CDR3 sequences, roughly 15% of them present only once. Noted time point: newly diagnosed GD, antithyroid drugs for less than 3 months. The authors made the TCR library using RNA they extracted from PBMCs. These data were also filed under a second study, of T cells in Graves' hyperthyroidism and ophthalmopathy.

The material sequenced was peripheral blood mononuclear cells (PBMCs), taken at new diagnosis, from a patient treated with antithyroid drugs. Receptor source: a woman aged 18 to 35 with Graves disease.

Ten or more counts support this clonotype. The chain joins TRBV28 to TRBJ2-7; 7 bases map to TRBD2. The CDR3 extends over 16 amino acids. The V segment lost 4 bases and the J segment 2 bases; nucleotides outside the gene matches: 11. Germline CDR1 reads MDHEN; CDR2 reads SYDVKM. CDR3: CASSSFGRELTYEQYF. In DNA, the CDR3 is TGTGCCAGCAGTTCCTTTGGGAGGGAGCTAACCTACGAGCAGTACTTC.

V usage is TRBV25-1 and J usage is TRBJ2-7; 8 bases are shared with TRBD1. Trimming at V came to 7 bases and at J to 12 bases, leaving 8 bases not matched to a gene. Germline V gives CDR1 MGHDK, CDR2 SYGVNS. The CDR3 totals 11 residues. Here the CDR3 DNA reads TGTGCCAGCACTTCCGCAGGGGGCCTGTACTTC. Amino acids: CASTSAGGLYF.

This clonotype was counted at least ten times. The genes are TRBV6-1 and TRBJ2-1; TRBD2 agrees at 7 bases. V lost 7 bases and J lost 4; bases outside the gene matches: 13. Germline assignment: CDR1 MNHNS and CDR2 SASEGT. The CDR3 extends over 16 amino acids. CDR3 in amino acids: CASNKAGTTEYNEQFF. CDR3 nucleotide sequence: TGTGCCAGCAACAAAGCCGGGACTACCGAATACAATGAGCAGTTCTTC.

This clonotype was counted ten times or more. The rearrangement joins TRBV28 to TRBJ2-7; the D gene is possibly TRBD1 (6 bases). V shed 2 bases and J shed 1 base, with 12 bases lying between them. The CDR3 contains 15 residues. Germline V gives CDR1 MDHEN, CDR2 SYDVKM. The CDR3 is CASSLTGIGSYEQYF. CDR3 in DNA: TGTGCCAGCAGTTTAACAGGGATTGGATCCTACGAGCAGTACTTC.

There are a few counts of this clonotype. The rearrangement links TRBV24-1 to TRBJ1-5; D gene uncertain. Trimming took off 5 bases at V and 4 bases at J, with 11 bases between the two ends. The germline CDR1 and CDR2 sequences are KGHDR and SFDVKD. The CDR3 has 14 amino acids. CDR3 sequence: CATSGWGSNQPQHF. DNA of the CDR3: TGTGCCACCAGTGGTTGGGGTTCGAATCAGCCCCAGCATTTT.

The chain carries TRBV10-2 and TRBJ2-5; 11 nucleotides match TRBD2. This CDR3 has 13 residues. Germline CDR1 reads WSHSY; CDR2 reads SAAADI. The junction had 3 bases not matched to a gene; V was cut back by 7 bases and J by 5 bases. This chain's CDR3 is CASKLAGEETQYF. CDR3 DNA sequence: TGCGCCAGCAAACTAGCGGGAGAGGAGACCCAGTACTTC.

This clonotype came up a few times. The chain is built from TRBV20-1 and TRBJ2-7; D may be TRBD1 (6 bases). The ends were cut back, 6 bases at V and 0 bases at J, with 18 bases in the middle. Germline V gene sequence: CDR1 DFQATT, CDR2 SNEGSKA (reference sequence). The CDR3 extends over 15 amino acids. CDR3 DNA sequence: TGCAGTGCAACACCAGGGGCCCAAAGCTCCTACGAGCAGTACTTC. Translated, it gives CSATPGAQSSYEQYF.

This clonotype has at least ten counts. The chain has TRBV20-1 and TRBJ2-5; 9 nucleotides line up with TRBD2. The CDR3 consists of 15 residues. The junction had 7 bases not matched to a gene; V was cut back by 1 base and J by 4 bases. Looked up from germline, CDR1 is DFQATT and CDR2 is SNEGSKA (reference sequence). CDR3 sequence reads: CSARVVSGSRETQYF. The CDR3 DNA reads as TGCAGTGCTAGAGTCGTTAGCGGGAGTCGAGAGACCCAGTACTTC.

The CDR3 here is CASSPGSGSKNIQYF. The CDR3 nucleotides are TGTGCCAGCAGCCCAGGGTCAGGATCCAAAAACATTCAGTACTTC. The V gene is TRBV7-2, the J gene TRBJ2-4; perhaps TRBD1 as D (5 bases). The ends were cut back, 5 bases at V and 2 bases at J, with 13 bases in the middle. Germline CDR1 SGHTA, CDR2 FQGNSA. This CDR3 contains 15 residues.

The sample holds a few counts of this clonotype. V and J are TRBV28 and TRBJ1-2, with D possibly TRBD1 on 5 matching bases. The CDR3 is 15 amino acids. The germline V gene encodes CDR1 MDHEN and CDR2 SYDVKM. The ends were cut back, 6 bases at V and 1 base at J, with 15 bases in the middle. CDR3 sequence (DNA): TGTGCCAGCAGGCAGGGTGGGGTTGGTAACTATGGCTACACCTTC. Protein: CASRQGGVGNYGYTF.

The chain has TRBV19 and TRBJ2-1, with D possibly matching TRBD2 (5 bases). V was pared by 5 bases and J by 7 bases, with 12 bases between. CDR1 is LNHDA, CDR2 SQIVND, per germline (reference sequence). This CDR3 region has 13 residues. This chain's CDR3 is CASSPLPGNEQFF. The DNA for the CDR3 is TGTGCCAGTAGTCCCCTACCGGGAAATGAGCAGTTCTTC.

This clonotype was recorded at least ten times. CDR3 nucleotides: TGCGCCAGCAGCCAAGATCGGTCTAACTATGGCTACACCTTC. This translates into CASSQDRSNYGYTF. J is TRBJ1-2 and V is TRBV4-3; no clear D gene. Germline CDR1 and CDR2: LGHNA and YSLEER. The V end lost 0 bases, the J end lost 0 bases, and 5 bases lay between the germline ends. This CDR3 has 14 residues.

The rearrangement uses TRBV24-1 and TRBJ2-2, with D tentatively TRBD2 (5 bases). This CDR3 has 16 amino acids. Germline V lookup: CDR1 KGHDR, CDR2 SFDVKD. V lost 1 base and J lost 6, with 14 bases in between. This chain's CDR3 is CATSDFRRNGAGELFF. The CDR3 nucleotides are TGTGCCACCAGTGATTTTCGGAGGAACGGGGCCGGGGAGCTGTTTTTT.

This clonotype appeared many times. The genes are TRBV7-3 and TRBJ1-3, with D uncertain. V gave up 1 base and J gave up 0 bases, with 7 bases separating them. This CDR3 region has 15 residues. Germline V gives CDR1 SGHTA, CDR2 FQGTGA. CDR3: CASSLMAGSGNTIYF. DNA of the CDR3: TGTGCCAGCAGCTTAATGGCAGGCTCTGGAAACACCATATATTTT. Full variable domain (missing parts from reference TRBV7-3 and TRBJ1-3): GAGVSQTPSNKVTEKGKYVELRCDPISGHTALYWYRQSLGQGPEFLIYFQGTGAADDSGLPNDRFFAVRPEGSVSTLKIQRTERGDSAVYLCASSLMAGSGNTIYFGEGSWLTVV.